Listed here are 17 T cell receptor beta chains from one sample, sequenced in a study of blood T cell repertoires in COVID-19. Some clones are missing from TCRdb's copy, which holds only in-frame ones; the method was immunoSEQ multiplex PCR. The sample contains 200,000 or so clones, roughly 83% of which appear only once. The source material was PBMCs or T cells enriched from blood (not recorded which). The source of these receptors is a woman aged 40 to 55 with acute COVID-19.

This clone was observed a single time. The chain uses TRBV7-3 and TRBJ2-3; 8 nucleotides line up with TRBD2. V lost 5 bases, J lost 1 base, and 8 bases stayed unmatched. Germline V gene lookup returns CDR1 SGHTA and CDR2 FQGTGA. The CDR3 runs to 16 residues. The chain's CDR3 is CASSPTGGDRTDTQYF. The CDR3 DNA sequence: TGTGCCAGCAGCCCCACGGGGGGGGACCGCACAGATACGCAGTATTTT.

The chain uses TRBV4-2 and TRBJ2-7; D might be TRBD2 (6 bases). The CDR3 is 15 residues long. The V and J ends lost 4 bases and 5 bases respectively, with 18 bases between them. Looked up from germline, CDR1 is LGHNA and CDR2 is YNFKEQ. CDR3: CASSLRAGTVDEQYF. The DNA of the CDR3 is TGTGCCAGCAGCCTAAGGGCAGGGACTGTGGACGAGCAGTACTTC.

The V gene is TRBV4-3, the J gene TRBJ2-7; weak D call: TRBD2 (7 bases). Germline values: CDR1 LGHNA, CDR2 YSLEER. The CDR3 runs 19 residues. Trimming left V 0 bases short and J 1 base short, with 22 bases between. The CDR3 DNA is TGCGCCAGCAGCCAAGAAATCCGACTTGGGGGGGCAGGTTCCTACGAGCAGTACTTC. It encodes CASSQEIRLGGAGSYEQYF.

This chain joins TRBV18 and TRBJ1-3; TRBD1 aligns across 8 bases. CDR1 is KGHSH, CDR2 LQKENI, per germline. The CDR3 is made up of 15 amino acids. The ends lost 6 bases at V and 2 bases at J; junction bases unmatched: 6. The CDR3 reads CASSRTGKTGNTIYF. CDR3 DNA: TGTGCCAGCTCGCGGACAGGGAAAACTGGAAACACCATATATTTT.

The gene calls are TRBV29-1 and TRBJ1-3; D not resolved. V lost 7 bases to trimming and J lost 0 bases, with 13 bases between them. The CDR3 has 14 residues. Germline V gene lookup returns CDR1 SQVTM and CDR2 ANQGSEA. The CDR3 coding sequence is TGCAGCGCCTCAGGACTCTTCTCTGGAAACACCATATATTTT. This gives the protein CSASGLFSGNTIYF.

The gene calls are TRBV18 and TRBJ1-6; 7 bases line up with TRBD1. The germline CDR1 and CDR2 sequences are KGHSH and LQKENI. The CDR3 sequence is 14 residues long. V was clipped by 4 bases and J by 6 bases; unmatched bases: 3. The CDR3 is CASSLRGFNSPLHF. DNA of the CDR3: TGTGCCAGCTCACTCAGGGGGTTTAATTCACCCCTCCACTTT.

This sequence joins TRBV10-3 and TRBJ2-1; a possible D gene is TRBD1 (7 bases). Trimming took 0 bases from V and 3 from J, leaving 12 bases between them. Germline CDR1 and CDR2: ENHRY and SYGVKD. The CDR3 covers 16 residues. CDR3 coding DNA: TGTGCCATCAGTGAGTCCGGCGGGACAGTCTACAATGAGCAGTTCTTC. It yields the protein CAISESGGTVYNEQFF.

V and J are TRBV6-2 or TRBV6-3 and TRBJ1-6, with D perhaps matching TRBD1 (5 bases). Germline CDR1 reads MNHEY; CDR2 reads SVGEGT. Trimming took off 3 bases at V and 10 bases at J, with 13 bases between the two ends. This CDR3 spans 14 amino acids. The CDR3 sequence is CASSYVGDSSPLHF. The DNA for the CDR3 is TGTGCCAGCAGTTATGTAGGGGATAGCTCACCCCTCCACTTT.

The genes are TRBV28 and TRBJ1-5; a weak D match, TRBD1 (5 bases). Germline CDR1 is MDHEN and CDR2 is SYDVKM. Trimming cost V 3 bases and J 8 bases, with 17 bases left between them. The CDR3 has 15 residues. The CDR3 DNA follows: TGTGCCAGCAGTTTTTTTTGGGGGGTTTCAGAGCCCCAGCATTTT. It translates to CASSFFWGVSEPQHF.

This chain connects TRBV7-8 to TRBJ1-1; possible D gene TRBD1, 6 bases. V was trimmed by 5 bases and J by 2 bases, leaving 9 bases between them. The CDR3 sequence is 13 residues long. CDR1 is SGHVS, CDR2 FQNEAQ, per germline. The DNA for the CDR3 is TGTGCCAGCAGCCGACAGGTAAACACTGAAGCTTTCTTT. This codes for CASSRQVNTEAFF.

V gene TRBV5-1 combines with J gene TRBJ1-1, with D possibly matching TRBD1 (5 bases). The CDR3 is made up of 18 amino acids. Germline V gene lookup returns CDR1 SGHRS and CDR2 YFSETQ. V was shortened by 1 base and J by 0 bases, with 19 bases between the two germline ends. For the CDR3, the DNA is TGCGCCAGCAGCTTGAACAGGCCTCCGATTCGGCTGAACACTGAAGCTTTCTTT. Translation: CASSLNRPPIRLNTEAFF.

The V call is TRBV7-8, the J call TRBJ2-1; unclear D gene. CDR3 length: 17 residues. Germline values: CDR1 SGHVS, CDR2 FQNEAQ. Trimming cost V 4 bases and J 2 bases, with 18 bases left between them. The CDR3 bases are TGTGCCAGCAGCTCGGTCGGTCTGCGGAGCCCCTACAATGAGCAGTTCTTC. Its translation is CASSSVGLRSPYNEQFF.

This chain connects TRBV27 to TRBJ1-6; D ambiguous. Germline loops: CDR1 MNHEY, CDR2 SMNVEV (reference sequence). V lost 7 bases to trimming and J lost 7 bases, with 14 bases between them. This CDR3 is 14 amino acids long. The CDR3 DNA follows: TGTGCCAGCACCCCAGGCCGAGTGAATTCACCCCTCCACTTT. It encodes CASTPGRVNSPLHF.

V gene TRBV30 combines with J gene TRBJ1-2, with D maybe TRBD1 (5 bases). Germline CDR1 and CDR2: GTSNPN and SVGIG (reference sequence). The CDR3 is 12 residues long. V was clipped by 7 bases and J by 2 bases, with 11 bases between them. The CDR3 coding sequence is TGTGCCTCCCCGGGGGTGAACTATGGCTACACCTTC. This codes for CASPGVNYGYTF.

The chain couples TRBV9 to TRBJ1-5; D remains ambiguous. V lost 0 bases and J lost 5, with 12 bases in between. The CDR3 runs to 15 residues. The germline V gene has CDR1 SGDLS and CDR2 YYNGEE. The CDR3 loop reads CASSVGAGTYQPQHF. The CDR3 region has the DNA TGTGCCAGCAGCGTAGGAGCGGGAACTTATCAGCCCCAGCATTTT.

The CDR3 loop is CASSPQPYNEQFF. In DNA, the CDR3 is TGTGCCAGCTCACCACAGCCCTACAATGAGCAGTTCTTC. The V and J genes are TRBV18 and TRBJ2-1; D is uncertain. The CDR3 consists of 13 residues. V lost 1 base, J lost 2 bases, and 3 bases lay in between. CDR1 and CDR2 (germline): KGHSH, LQKENI.

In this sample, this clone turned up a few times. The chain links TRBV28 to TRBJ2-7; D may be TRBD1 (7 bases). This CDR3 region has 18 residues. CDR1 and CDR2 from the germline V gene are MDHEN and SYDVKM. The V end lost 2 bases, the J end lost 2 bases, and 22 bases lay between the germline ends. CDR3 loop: CASSLTPGGIRRAYEQYF. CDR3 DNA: TGTGCCAGCAGTTTAACGCCAGGGGGGATCCGCCGAGCCTACGAGCAGTACTTC.